This TCR beta chain was captured in a study of blood T cells in healthy people across ages. Broader study findings: The long-lived group displayed more naive CD4+ cells, plus higher diversity, than the aged donors did. Because donor CMV status was unknown, expanded clonotype changes were possibly confounded. Calculation of diversity from one million T cells yielded estimates considered to be underestimates. Naive T cell percentage showed a strong correlation with the diversity of TCR beta.

This clonotype was observed at least ten times. The antigen is unknown. This CDR3 region has 15 residues. The V gene lost 1 base and the J gene lost 6 bases, with 17 bases spanning the gap. Germline CDR1 is DFQATT and CDR2 is SNEGSKA (reference sequence). Alongside a J-beta primer mix, a sample-barcoded 5' primer served in a second PCR lasting roughly 6 to 12 cycles. Each CDR3 protein is one row after TCRdb ran MiXCR on the 5' RACE reads. The table lists 1,100,000 or so distinct CDR3 sequences, over 35% of them singletons. The sequencing input was blood. This TCR was recovered from a woman aged 60-70 years in good health. The chain employs TRBV20-1 and TRBJ2-3; D is undetermined. CDR3 nucleotides: TGCAGTGCTAGAGTCATAGGCGGTGGTTTCGATACGCAGTATTTT. Translating it yields CSARVIGGGFDTQYF.